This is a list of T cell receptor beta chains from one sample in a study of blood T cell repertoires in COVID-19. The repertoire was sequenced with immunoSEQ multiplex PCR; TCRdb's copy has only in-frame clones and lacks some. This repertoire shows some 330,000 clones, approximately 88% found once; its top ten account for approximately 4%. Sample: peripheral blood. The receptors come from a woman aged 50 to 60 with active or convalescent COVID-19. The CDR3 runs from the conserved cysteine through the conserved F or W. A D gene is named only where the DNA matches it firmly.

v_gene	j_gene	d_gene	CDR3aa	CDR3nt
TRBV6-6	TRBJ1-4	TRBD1	CASSGTGGNEKLFF	TGTGCCAGCAGTGGGACAGGGGGAAATGAAAAACTGTTTTTT
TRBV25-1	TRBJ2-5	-	CATTVLRAIDQETQYF	TGTGCCACCACCGTTTTGAGGGCGATAGACCAAGAGACCCAGTACTTC
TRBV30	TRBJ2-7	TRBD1	CAWRPDRGAEQYF	TGTGCCTGGAGACCGGACAGGGGGGCCGAGCAGTACTTC
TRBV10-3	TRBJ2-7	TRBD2	CAITGVAGGPGEQYF	TGTGCCATCACTGGGGTAGCGGGAGGGCCAGGCGAGCAGTACTTC
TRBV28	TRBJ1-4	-	CASSLQVPGGEDVYF	TGTGCCAGCAGTTTACAGGTACCTGGCGGGGAAGACGTATATTTT
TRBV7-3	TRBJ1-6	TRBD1	CASSLSGGGNSPLHF	TGTGCCAGCAGCTTATCAGGGGGCGGGAATTCACCCCTCCACTTT
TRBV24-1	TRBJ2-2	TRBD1	CATSDSGQGSTGELFF	TGTGCCACCAGTGATTCGGGACAGGGTTCCACCGGGGAGCTGTTTTTT
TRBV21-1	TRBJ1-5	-	CASSETIIDRGGDQPQHF	TGTGCCAGCAGCGAAACCATAATCGACAGGGGGGGCGATCAGCCCCAGCATTTT
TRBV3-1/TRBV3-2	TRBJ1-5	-	CASSQGAVSNQPQHF	TGTGCCAGCAGCCAGGGGGCGGTCAGCAATCAGCCCCAGCATTTT
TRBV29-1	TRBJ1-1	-	CSVVLKHGGDTEAFF	TGCAGCGTGGTCCTCAAACATGGGGGGGACACTGAAGCTTTCTTT